Each of the 21 T cell receptor beta chains below was sequenced from the same sample in a study of T cell clones after liver transplantation (dated by TCRdb to between 2018 and 2021). Libraries were prepared through the immunoSEQ multiplex PCR assay. TCRdb took this table from immuneACCESS and kept in-frame rearrangements with V and J called. Such tables lack part of the clones; where checked against another copy, unresolved V genes explain under half of the gap, and the rest is unexplained. This sample holds tens of thousands of clones; approximately 86% were observed only once. 2% to 2.5% of the sample goes to the ten largest clones. The sample was CD4+ T cells from blood, taken 24 months after liver transplant. These receptors were collected from a human patient who received a liver transplant. Following a transplant, some T lymphocytes may have been derived from the graft donor.

This chain connects TRBV4-3 to TRBJ2-5; D could derive from TRBD1 or TRBD2 (5 bases each). Trimming pared 3 bases from V and 4 bases from J, leaving 15 bases between. Germline V gene lookup returns CDR1 LGHNA and CDR2 YSLEER. This CDR3 has 15 amino acids. The CDR3 DNA follows: TGCGCCAGCAGCCACGGGACCCTAGAGGTAGAGACCCAGTACTTC. This encodes CASSHGTLEVETQYF.

The chain couples TRBV2 to TRBJ2-3; 8 bases fit TRBD2. Germline V CDR1 and CDR2: SNHLY, FYNNEI. The junction had 4 bases not matched to a gene; V was cut back by 6 bases and J by 2 bases. The length of the CDR3 is 14 residues. CDR3 DNA: TGTGCCAGCAGGGAGCGGGGGCACACAGATACGCAGTATTTT. Amino acid sequence: CASRERGHTDTQYF.

CDR3 coding DNA: TGTGCCAGCAGTTTGACTGCCTCCATTACGCAGTATTTT. Amino acid sequence: CASSLTASITQYF. The rearrangement links TRBV28 to TRBJ2-3; D is undetermined. Germline V gives CDR1 MDHEN, CDR2 SYDVKM. This CDR3 spans 13 amino acids. V lost 3 bases and J 8 bases, leaving 12 bases between the germline ends.

V and J are TRBV19 and TRBJ1-6; D is uncertain. Germline CDR1 and CDR2: LNHDA and SQIVND (reference sequence). The CDR3 is 13 residues long. V was clipped by 5 bases and J by 7 bases, with 9 bases between them. CDR3 sequence reads: CASSPDWNSPLHF. CDR3 nucleotides: TGTGCCAGTAGTCCCGACTGGAATTCACCCCTCCACTTT. Drawing the rest from reference TRBV19 and TRBJ1-6, the complete variable domain is DGGITQSPKYLFRKEGQNVTLSCEQNLNHDAMYWYRQDPGQGLRLIYYSQIVNDFQKGDIAEGYSVSREKKESFPLTVTSAQKNPTAFYLCASSPDWNSPLHFGNGTRLTVT.

V is TRBV28 and J is TRBJ2-7; perhaps TRBD2 as D (7 bases). This CDR3 has 12 residues. CDR1 and CDR2 (germline): MDHEN, SYDVKM. V lost 6 bases to trimming and J lost 6 bases, with 12 bases between them. The CDR3 sequence is CASRGGVPEQYF. The CDR3 DNA follows: TGTGCCAGCAGAGGGGGGGTCCCCGAGCAGTACTTC.

The gene calls are TRBV4-1 and TRBJ1-1; no reliable D call. Trimming took 1 base from V and 2 from J, leaving 8 bases between them. The CDR3 consists of 14 residues. CDR1 and CDR2 from the germline V gene are MGHRA and YSYEKL. The CDR3, as DNA: TGCGCCAGCAGCCAAGTACACCACAACACTGAAGCTTTCTTT. Protein product: CASSQVHHNTEAFF.

This chain uses TRBV5-4 with TRBJ2-3; the D gene is possibly TRBD1 (5 bases). Germline CDR1 and CDR2: SGHNT and YYREEE (reference sequence). The CDR3 sequence is 15 residues long. V was pared by 2 bases and J by 1 base, with 11 bases between. CDR3 sequence (DNA): TGTGCCAGCAGCTTAAACAGGATGGGCACAGATACGCAGTATTTT. Its protein is CASSLNRMGTDTQYF.

The chain couples TRBV28 to TRBJ1-2; D ambiguous. Germline V lookup: CDR1 MDHEN, CDR2 SYDVKM. The CDR3 is 14 residues long. Trimming left V 8 bases short and J 5 bases short, with 18 bases between. In nucleotides, the CDR3 is TGTGCCAGCCTCCGCTCAGGCTCCGTTTATGGCTACACCTTC. This codes for CASLRSGSVYGYTF.

This clone was counted only a few times. The V gene is TRBV19, the J gene TRBJ2-6, with D hard to call. The ends were cut back, 9 bases at V and 2 bases at J, with 5 bases in the middle. Germline assignment: CDR1 LNHDA and CDR2 SQIVND (reference sequence). The CDR3 runs to 12 residues. The CDR3 DNA sequence: TGTGCCAGCTATACTGGGGCCAACGTCCTGACTTTC. Translating it yields CASYTGANVLTF.

This chain connects TRBV4-3 to TRBJ1-2; perhaps TRBD1 as D (5 bases). Between the trimmed V and J ends, which lost 4 bases and 0 bases, there was a span of 12 bases. In germline, CDR1 is LGHNA, CDR2 YSLEER. CDR3 length: 15 residues. The CDR3 sequence is CASSPSGLANYGYTF. CDR3 nucleotides: TGCGCCAGCAGCCCCTCGGGACTAGCTAACTATGGCTACACCTTC.

V is TRBV7-3 and J is TRBJ2-2; D is ambiguous. Germline V gene lookup returns CDR1 SGHTA and CDR2 FQGTGA. The ends were cut back, 1 base at V and 2 bases at J, with 11 bases in the middle. This CDR3 comprises 16 residues. CDR3 amino acids: CASSLRSGVNTGELFF. The CDR3 bases are TGTGCCAGCAGCTTAAGGTCAGGCGTTAACACCGGGGAGCTGTTTTTT.

The chain has TRBV5-1 and TRBJ1-3, with D possibly TRBD1 on 6 matching bases. Germline CDR1 SGHRS, CDR2 YFSETQ. V lost 4 bases and J lost 0, with 14 bases in between. The CDR3 is 16 residues long. DNA of the CDR3: TGCGCCAGCAGCCAAGAATACAGGGACTCTGGAAACACCATATATTTT. Protein product: CASSQEYRDSGNTIYF.

The rearrangement joins TRBV19 to TRBJ2-7; TRBD2 agrees at 12 bases. After removal of 6 bases from V and 4 bases from J, the junction contained 7 bases not matched to a gene. Germline V gene lookup returns CDR1 LNHDA and CDR2 SQIVND (reference sequence). The CDR3 consists of 15 residues. The CDR3 region is CASSPLAGGPYEQYF. Here the CDR3 DNA reads TGTGCCAGTAGCCCCCTAGCGGGGGGGCCTTACGAGCAGTACTTC.

The chain employs TRBV6-5 and TRBJ2-1, with 9 bases lining up with TRBD1. The V segment lost 7 bases and the J segment 6 bases; nucleotides outside the gene matches: 4. The CDR3 is 13 residues long. The V gene's germline CDR1 is MNHEY and CDR2 SVGAGI. CDR3 DNA: TGTGCCAGCAACCCGGGACAGGGCAATGAGCAGTTCTTC. It translates to CASNPGQGNEQFF.

The genes are TRBV6-1 and TRBJ2-1; 10 nucleotides line up with TRBD2. The CDR3 has 15 residues. CDR1 is MNHNS and CDR2 is SASEGT in the germline V gene. V lost 6 bases, J lost 7 bases, and 9 bases stayed unmatched. CDR3 protein: CASSPGTSDGNEQFF. The CDR3 DNA sequence: TGTGCCAGCAGCCCTGGGACTAGCGACGGGAATGAGCAGTTCTTC.

J is TRBJ2-1 and V is TRBV5-1; 9 positions match TRBD2. The J segment lost 7 bases and the V segment lost 8 bases, leaving 19 bases of the junction unmatched. CDR1 and CDR2 (germline): SGHRS, YFSETQ. The CDR3 covers 17 residues. In DNA form, the CDR3 reads TGCGCCAGTTCCCGAAGGGCTAGCGGGGAATGGGGGAATGAGCAGTTCTTC. Protein product: CASSRRASGEWGNEQFF. The whole variable domain, remainder taken from reference TRBV5-1 and TRBJ2-1, is KAGVTQTPRYLIKTRGQQVTLSCSPISGHRSVSWYQQTPGQGLQFLFEYFSETQRNKGNFPGRFSGRQFSNSRSEMNVSTLELGDSALYLCASSRRASGEWGNEQFFGPGTRLTVL.

About this clone itself: Other nucleotide sequences from this sample produce the same CDR3. In DNA, the CDR3 is TGTGCCAGCAGCCCTGGGCGGGCCCTTGGGGGTCAGTACTTC. It codes for CASSPGRALGGQYF. The V call is TRBV11-2, the J call TRBJ2-7; D tentatively fits TRBD1 or TRBD2 (5 bases each). V shed 5 bases and J shed 10 bases, with 21 bases lying between them. This CDR3 is 14 amino acids long. Per the germline V gene, CDR1 is SGHAT and CDR2 is FQNNGV.

This clone was seen more than once but under ten times. This rearrangement joins TRBV20-1 to TRBJ1-1; D might be TRBD1 (5 bases). V was pared by 5 bases and J by 14 bases, with 15 bases between. This CDR3 contains 10 residues. CDR1 and CDR2 from the germline V gene are DFQATT and SNEGSKA (reference sequence). The DNA for the CDR3 is TGCAGTGCTCCTTCCATGACAGACTTCTTT. Its protein is CSAPSMTDFF.

This clone was counted between two and nine times. The V and J genes are TRBV5-4 and TRBJ2-7, with no clear D. Trimming took 0 bases from V and 1 from J, leaving 11 bases between them. The CDR3 is 15 residues long. Germline loops: CDR1 SGHNT, CDR2 YYREEE (reference sequence). This chain's CDR3 is CASSLAVTKSYEQYF. The CDR3 bases are TGTGCCAGCAGCTTGGCCGTTACTAAATCCTACGAGCAGTACTTC.

J is TRBJ1-1 and V is TRBV5-1; D gene uncertain. V dropped 1 base and J dropped 6 bases, with 25 bases sitting between them. The CDR3 length is 18 residues. Germline loops: CDR1 SGHRS, CDR2 YFSETQ. The CDR3 bases are TGCGCCAGCAGCTTGACCCCGGTGGGGTTAGCAGGCGGATCTGAAGCTTTCTTT. This gives the protein CASSLTPVGLAGGSEAFF.

The chain uses TRBV23-1 and TRBJ2-7, with a weak D call TRBD2 (6 bases). TRBV23-1 carries the ORF label, with uncertain function. This CDR3 is 11 amino acids long. With 6 bases removed from V and 4 bases from J, the gap between germline ends came to 7 bases. The CDR3 protein is CASSRGYEQYF. The CDR3 coding sequence is TGCGCCAGCAGCCGGGGGTACGAGCAGTACTTC.